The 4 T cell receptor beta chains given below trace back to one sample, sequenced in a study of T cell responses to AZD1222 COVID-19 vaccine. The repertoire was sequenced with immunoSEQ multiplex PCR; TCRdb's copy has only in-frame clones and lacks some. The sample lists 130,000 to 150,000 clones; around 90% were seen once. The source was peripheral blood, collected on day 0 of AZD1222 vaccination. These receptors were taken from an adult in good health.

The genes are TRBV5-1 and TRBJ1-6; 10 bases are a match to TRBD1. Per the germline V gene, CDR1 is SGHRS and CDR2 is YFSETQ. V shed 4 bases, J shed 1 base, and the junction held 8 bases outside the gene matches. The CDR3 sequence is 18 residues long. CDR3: CASSPFRQGASYNSPLHF. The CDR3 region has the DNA TGCGCCAGCAGCCCTTTTCGACAGGGGGCTTCCTATAATTCACCCCTCCACTTT.

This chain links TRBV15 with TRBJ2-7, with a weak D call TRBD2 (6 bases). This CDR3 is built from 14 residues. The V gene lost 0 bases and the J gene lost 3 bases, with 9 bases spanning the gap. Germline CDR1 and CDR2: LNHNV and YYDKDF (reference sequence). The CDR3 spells CATSREVAVYEQYF. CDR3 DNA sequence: TGTGCCACCAGCAGAGAAGTAGCGGTCTACGAGCAGTACTTC.

The CDR3 region is CASSYARGGEKLFF. The DNA for the CDR3 is TGTGCCAGCAGTTACGCCAGGGGGGGTGAAAAACTGTTTTTT. This rearrangement joins TRBV6-5 to TRBJ1-4; 7 nucleotides agree with TRBD1. There are 14 residues in the CDR3. Germline-derived CDR1 and CDR2 are MNHEY and SVGAGI. J gave up 7 bases and V 2 bases, and 4 bases lay outside the gene matches.

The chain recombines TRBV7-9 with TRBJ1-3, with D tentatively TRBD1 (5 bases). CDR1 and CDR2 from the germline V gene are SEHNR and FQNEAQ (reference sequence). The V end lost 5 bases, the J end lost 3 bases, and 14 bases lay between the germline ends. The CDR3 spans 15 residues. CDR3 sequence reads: CASSEAPGNGNTIYF. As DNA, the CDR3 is TGTGCCAGCAGCGAAGCCCCAGGGAATGGAAACACCATATATTTT.